The clone carrying this TCR beta chain was recorded a few times. With V trimmed by 2 bases and J by 4 bases, 7 bases remained unmatched. In germline, CDR1 is MGHRA, CDR2 YSYEKL. The CDR3 contains 17 residues. These data originate in a study of CD8+ T cells in alopecia areata. Study overall: Those treated were given oral tofacitinib at 5 to 10 mg twice daily.

Reverse transcribed after extraction, RNA yielded cDNA as the sequencing template. Libraries were prepared by immunoSEQ multiplex PCR; TCRdb keeps only in-frame clonotypes and omits some of them. The table lists fewer than 250,000 clones, 60% of them singletons. Noted treatment: oral pan-JAK inhibitor, 5-10 mg twice daily. Sorted out of PBMCs were CD4+ T cells and CD8+ T cells. This chain joins TRBV4-1 and TRBJ2-5, with TRBD2 matching 13 bases. The TCR sequence derives from a human donor with alopecia areata. Specimen: CD4+ T cells sorted from blood, collected at week 4, from a patient treated with tofacitinib. This CDR3 reads CASSQPGLAGSRETQYF. The CDR3, as DNA: TGCGCCAGCAGCCAACCGGGACTAGCGGGAAGCAGAGAGACCCAGTACTTC.